This T cell receptor (beta chain) was found in a study of OX40 agonist ivuxolimab in advanced cancers. Study-wide results and limits: At 0.1 to 3.0 mg/kg, clonal expansion of CD4+ and CD8+ blood T cells had occurred by week 6. It was not determined which antigens were specifically recognized by the peripheral T cells that had undergone clonal expansion.

CDR3 length equals 16 residues. J was trimmed by 3 bases and V by 3 bases; bases with no gene match: 9. CDR1 is KGHSH, CDR2 LQKENI, per germline. Sequencing was performed with immunoSEQ multiplex PCR; in TCRdb, only in-frame clones are kept and a portion is missing. The sample holds approximately 81,000 clones, roughly 80% seen once. This clone was detected only a few times. What it binds is not known. Patients who had autoimmune disease history or got systemic immunosuppression were left out. The sample here was CD4+ or CD8+ T cells sorted from blood, taken in a trial of the OX40 agonist ivuxolimab. This chain joins TRBV18 and TRBJ2-3, with 7 positions matching TRBD1. This receptor was obtained from an adult with an advanced solid tumor such as melanoma, head and neck, liver or kidney cancer. CDR3 coding DNA: TGTGCCAGCTCACCCAGACAGGGCCGTGGGACAGATACGCAGTATTTT. Translation: CASSPRQGRGTDTQYF.